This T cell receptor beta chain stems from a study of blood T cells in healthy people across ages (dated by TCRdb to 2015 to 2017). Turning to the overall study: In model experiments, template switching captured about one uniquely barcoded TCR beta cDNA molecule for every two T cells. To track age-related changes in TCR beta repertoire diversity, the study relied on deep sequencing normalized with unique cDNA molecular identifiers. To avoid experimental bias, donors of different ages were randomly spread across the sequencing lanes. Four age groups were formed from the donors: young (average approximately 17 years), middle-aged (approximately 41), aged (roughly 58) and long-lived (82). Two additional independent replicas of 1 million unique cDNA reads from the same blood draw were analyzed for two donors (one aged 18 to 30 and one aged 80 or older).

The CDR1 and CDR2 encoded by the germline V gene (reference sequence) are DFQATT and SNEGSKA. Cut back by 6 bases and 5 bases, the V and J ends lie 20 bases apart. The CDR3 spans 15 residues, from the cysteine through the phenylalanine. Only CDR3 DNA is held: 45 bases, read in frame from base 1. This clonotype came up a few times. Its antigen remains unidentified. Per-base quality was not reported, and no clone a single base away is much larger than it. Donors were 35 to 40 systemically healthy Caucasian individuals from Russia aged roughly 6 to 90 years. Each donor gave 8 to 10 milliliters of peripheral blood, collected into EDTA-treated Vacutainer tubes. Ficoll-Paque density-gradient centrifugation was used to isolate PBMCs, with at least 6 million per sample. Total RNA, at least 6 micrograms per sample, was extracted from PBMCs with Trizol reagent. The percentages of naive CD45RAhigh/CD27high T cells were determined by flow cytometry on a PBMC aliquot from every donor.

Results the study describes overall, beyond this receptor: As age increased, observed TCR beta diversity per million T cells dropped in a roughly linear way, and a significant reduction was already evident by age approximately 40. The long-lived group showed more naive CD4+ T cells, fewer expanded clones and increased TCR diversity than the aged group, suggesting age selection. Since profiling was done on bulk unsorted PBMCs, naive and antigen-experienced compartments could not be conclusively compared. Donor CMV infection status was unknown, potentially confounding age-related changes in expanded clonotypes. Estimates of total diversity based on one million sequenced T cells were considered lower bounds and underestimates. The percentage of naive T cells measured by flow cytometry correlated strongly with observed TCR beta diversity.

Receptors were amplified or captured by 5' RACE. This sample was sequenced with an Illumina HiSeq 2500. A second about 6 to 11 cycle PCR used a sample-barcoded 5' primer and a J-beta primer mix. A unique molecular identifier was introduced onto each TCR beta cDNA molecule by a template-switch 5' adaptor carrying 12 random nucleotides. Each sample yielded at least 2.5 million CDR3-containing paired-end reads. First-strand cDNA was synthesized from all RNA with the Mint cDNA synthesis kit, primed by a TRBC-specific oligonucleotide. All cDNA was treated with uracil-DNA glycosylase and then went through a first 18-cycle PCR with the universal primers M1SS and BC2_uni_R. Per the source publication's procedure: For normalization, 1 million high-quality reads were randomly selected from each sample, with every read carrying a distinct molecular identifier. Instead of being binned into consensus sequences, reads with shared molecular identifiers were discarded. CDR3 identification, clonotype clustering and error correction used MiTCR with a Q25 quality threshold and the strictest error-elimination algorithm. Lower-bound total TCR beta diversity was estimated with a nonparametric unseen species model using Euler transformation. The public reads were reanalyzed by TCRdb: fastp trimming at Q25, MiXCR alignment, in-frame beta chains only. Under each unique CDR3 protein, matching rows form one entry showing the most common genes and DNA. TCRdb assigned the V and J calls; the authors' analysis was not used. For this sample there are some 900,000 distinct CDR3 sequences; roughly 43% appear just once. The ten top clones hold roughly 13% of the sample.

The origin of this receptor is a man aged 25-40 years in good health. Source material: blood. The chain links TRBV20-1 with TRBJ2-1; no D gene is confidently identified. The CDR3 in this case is CSARPGQSFNNEQFF. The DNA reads TGCAGTGCCCGCCCTGGGCAGTCCTTTAACAATGAGCAGTTCTTC.